The 5 T cell receptor beta chains below come from one sample, sequenced in a study of T cell responses to AZD1222 COVID-19 vaccine. TCRdb's table, derived via immunoSEQ multiplex PCR, lists solely in-frame clones and lacks some. The profile covers some 130,000 clones, with approximately 85% appearing a single time and around 20% taken by the ten largest. Sequencing was performed on peripheral blood, taken on day 0 of MenACWY control vaccination. The receptors were sampled from an adult in good health.

The rearrangement joins TRBV28 to TRBJ1-2; TRBD1 matches at 8 bases. Per the germline V gene, CDR1 is MDHEN and CDR2 is SYDVKM. The CDR3 is 14 amino acids. V was clipped by 6 bases and J by 8 bases; unmatched bases: 11. CDR3 bases: TGTGCCAGCAGACAAGGGACAGGACCACGGGGCTACACCTTC. This sequence encodes CASRQGTGPRGYTF.

CDR3 nucleotides: TGTGCCAGCAGGAGTAGCTCCTACAATGAGCAGTTCTTC. Protein: CASRSSSYNEQFF. J is TRBJ2-1 and V is TRBV2; D is undetermined. CDR1 and CDR2 (germline): SNHLY, FYNNEI. V was shortened by 6 bases and J by 0 bases, with 6 bases between the two germline ends. The CDR3 spans 13 residues.

The rearrangement links TRBV27 to TRBJ1-6; D is unclear. CDR1 and CDR2 from the germline V gene are MNHEY and SMNVEV (reference sequence). Trimming cost V 3 bases and J 0 bases, with 6 bases left between them. The CDR3 runs to 15 residues. DNA for the CDR3: TGTGCCAGCAGTTTGGGGAGCTCCTATAATTCACCCCTCCACTTT. This translates into CASSLGSSYNSPLHF.

The chain uses TRBV23-1 and TRBJ2-7, with TRBD2 identical over 11 bases. TRBV23-1 is designated an ORF whose function remains uncertain. V was pared by 3 bases and J by 3 bases, with 4 bases of the junction left unmatched. This CDR3 is built from 15 residues. In nucleotides, the CDR3 is TGCGCCAGCAGTCACCCCGGGACTAGCGGCTACGAGCAGTACTTC. It translates to CASSHPGTSGYEQYF.

The V call is TRBV28, the J call TRBJ2-3, with 12 bases lining up with TRBD2. Germline-derived CDR1 and CDR2 are MDHEN and SYDVKM. J gave up 2 bases and V 5 bases, and 2 bases lay outside the gene matches. The CDR3 is 15 residues long. The CDR3 loop reads CASSRLAGATDTQYF. Here the CDR3 DNA reads TGTGCCAGCAGTCGACTAGCGGGAGCCACAGATACGCAGTATTTT.